The 24 T cell receptor beta chains reported below all come from one sample, sequenced in a study of cytomegalovirus exposure and HLA in healthy donors. A multiplex PCR was run with 60 Vbeta primers and 13 Jbeta primers. Assay: immunoSEQ multiplex PCR; the TCRdb copy retains only in-frame clones and omits some. The sample consists of roughly 180,000 clones, 65% to 85% of them appearing once. Sequencing input: PBMCs. Receptors originate from a girl aged 10 to 17 in good health and CMV-seropositive.

The CDR3 here is CASSFGQGVNEKLFF. As DNA, the CDR3 is TGTGCCAGCAGCTTCGGACAGGGGGTGAATGAAAAACTGTTTTTT. The V gene is TRBV13, the J gene TRBJ1-4; 10 bases line up with TRBD1. Germline values: CDR1 PRHDT, CDR2 FYEKMQ (reference sequence). The CDR3 is 15 amino acids. The ends lost 3 bases at V and 5 bases at J; junction bases unmatched: 3. The full variable domain, its missing parts supplied by reference TRBV13 and TRBJ1-4, is AAGVIQSPRHLIKEKRETATLKCYPIPRHDTVYWYQQGPGQDPQFLISFYEKMQSDKGSIPDRFSAQQFSDYHSELNMSSLELGDSALYFCASSFGQGVNEKLFFGSGTQLSVL.

This chain connects TRBV5-4 to TRBJ1-2, with D uncertain. This CDR3 comprises 14 residues. Germline assignment: CDR1 SGHNT and CDR2 YYREEE (reference sequence). The ends were cut back, 4 bases at V and 3 bases at J, with 13 bases in the middle. The CDR3 DNA reads TGTGCCAGCAGCCCCGACGGCGGCTACTATGGCTACACCTTC. Translation gives CASSPDGGYYGYTF. The whole variable domain, filled in from reference TRBV5-4 and TRBJ1-2, reads ETGVTQSPTHLIKTRGQQVTLRCSSQSGHNTVSWYQQALGQGPQFIFQYYREEENGRGNFPPRFSGLQFPNYSSELNVNALELDDSALYLCASSPDGGYYGYTFGSGTRLTVV.

The chain is built from TRBV4-3 and TRBJ2-7; 10 bases are shared with TRBD1. Germline-derived CDR1 and CDR2 are LGHNA and YSLEER. The CDR3 is 15 residues long. The ends lost 0 bases at V and 5 bases at J; junction bases unmatched: 4. The CDR3 coding sequence is TGCGCCAGCAGCCAAGATGGGGGGACAGGGGACGAGCAGTACTTC. It codes for CASSQDGGTGDEQYF.

CDR3 coding DNA: TGTGCCAGCAGTTCACGGGATATAGAGACCCAGTACTTC. It yields the protein CASSSRDIETQYF. The rearrangement links TRBV27 to TRBJ2-5; D is possibly TRBD2 (5 bases). Germline V gene data show CDR1 as MNHEY and CDR2 as SMNVEV (reference sequence). The V end lost 4 bases, the J end lost 4 bases, and 10 bases lay between the germline ends. The CDR3 consists of 13 residues.

This clone was seen a few times. The chain combines TRBV18 with TRBJ2-7; D gene uncertain. V was clipped by 6 bases and J by 0 bases, with 6 bases between them. There are 12 residues in the CDR3. Germline CDR1 KGHSH, CDR2 LQKENI. The CDR3 sequence is CASSPSSYEQYF. CDR3 DNA sequence: TGTGCCAGCTCCCCGAGCTCCTACGAGCAGTACTTC.

The rearrangement joins TRBV10-2 to TRBJ2-5, with 7 bases matching TRBD1. Germline loops: CDR1 WSHSY, CDR2 SAAADI. This CDR3 has 15 amino acids. The junction had 9 bases not matched to a gene; V was cut back by 3 bases and J by 5 bases. The DNA of the CDR3 is TGCGCCAGCAGTGATTTACAGGGGTCTATGGAGACCCAGTACTTC. It specifies CASSDLQGSMETQYF.

The rearrangement links TRBV19 to TRBJ2-7, with D maybe TRBD1 (6 bases). Trimming removed 5 bases at V and 5 bases at J, with 22 bases between. The CDR3 is made up of 16 amino acids. CDR1 LNHDA and CDR2 SQIVND come from the germline V gene (reference sequence). Here the CDR3 DNA reads TGTGCCAGTAGTCCTCCCGACAGGCTCGGTACCCACGAGCAGTACTTC. It specifies CASSPPDRLGTHEQYF.

The rearrangement joins TRBV6-1 to TRBJ1-1; D is unclear. Trimming left V 2 bases short and J 0 bases short, with 10 bases between. This CDR3 spans 15 amino acids. Germline loops: CDR1 MNHNS, CDR2 SASEGT. The CDR3 region has the DNA TGTGCCAGCAGTGAACTACCTAGCATGAACACTGAAGCTTTCTTT. It yields the protein CASSELPSMNTEAFF.

V is TRBV2 and J is TRBJ2-5, with D perhaps TRBD2 (6 bases). The germline V and J ends were trimmed by 4 bases and 13 bases, with 28 bases remaining between them. The CDR3 consists of 16 residues. The germline gives CDR1 SNHLY, CDR2 FYNNEI. The CDR3 reads CASSVERRVLADFPYF. The CDR3 DNA sequence: TGTGCCAGCAGTGTCGAACGTCGGGTATTAGCGGATTTCCCGTACTTC.

The rearrangement links TRBV6-5 to TRBJ1-2; 8 bases map to TRBD1. V was pared by 6 bases and J by 6 bases, with 3 bases of the junction left unmatched. The length of the CDR3 is 12 residues. Germline V gives CDR1 MNHEY, CDR2 SVGAGI. CDR3 in amino acids: CASRTGANGYTF. Here the CDR3 DNA reads TGTGCCAGCAGGACAGGGGCAAATGGCTACACCTTC.

The chain employs TRBV4-1 and TRBJ2-4, with D perhaps TRBD2 (6 bases). This CDR3 has 16 residues. Per germline, CDR1 MGHRA and CDR2 YSYEKL. The V gene lost 3 bases and the J gene lost 0 bases, with 12 bases spanning the gap. CDR3 bases: TGCGCCAGCAGCCAGGGGCGGGGCTTAGCCAAAAACATTCAGTACTTC. Translated, it gives CASSQGRGLAKNIQYF.

The J gene is TRBJ1-5, the V gene TRBV6-5; possibly TRBD1 for D (5 bases). Trimming removed 8 bases at V and 1 base at J, with 12 bases between. The CDR3 runs 14 residues. The germline V gene encodes CDR1 MNHEY and CDR2 SVGAGI. The CDR3 loop reads CASGTSGSNQPQHF. The CDR3 region has the DNA TGTGCCAGCGGGACTTCGGGAAGCAATCAGCCCCAGCATTTT.

This clone has a handful of counts. The rearrangement uses TRBV6-5 and TRBJ2-1; 10 bases map to TRBD2. Germline loops: CDR1 MNHEY, CDR2 SVGAGI. The ends lost 1 base at V and 5 bases at J; junction bases unmatched: 2. This CDR3 is built from 15 residues. The CDR3 loop is CASSYWTSGNNEQFF. CDR3 nucleotide sequence: TGTGCCAGCAGTTACTGGACTAGCGGTAACAATGAGCAGTTCTTC.

This chain connects TRBV11-2 to TRBJ2-4, with a weak D call TRBD2 (6 bases). The CDR3 loop spans 18 amino acids. The V end lost 0 bases, the J end lost 0 bases, and 15 bases lay between the germline ends. CDR1 is SGHAT and CDR2 is FQNNGV in the germline V gene. The CDR3, as DNA: TGTGCCAGCAGCTTAGATTGGAGGGTATCTCTAGCCAAAAACATTCAGTACTTC. As protein: CASSLDWRVSLAKNIQYF.

The V and J genes are TRBV6-6 and TRBJ2-7; 11 bases match TRBD2. The J segment lost 5 bases and the V segment lost 6 bases, leaving 9 bases of the junction unmatched. The CDR3 totals 15 residues. Germline assignment: CDR1 MNHNY and CDR2 SVGAGI (reference sequence). The CDR3 DNA reads as TGTGCCAGCAGACCTGGGACTAGCGGAAAAGACGAGCAGTACTTC. It encodes CASRPGTSGKDEQYF.

J is TRBJ2-5 and V is TRBV11-2, with 10 bases that match TRBD2. The CDR3 is 16 residues long. In germline, CDR1 is SGHAT, CDR2 FQNNGV. The J segment lost 4 bases and the V segment lost 3 bases, leaving 8 bases of the junction unmatched. CDR3 amino acids: CASSFARTSGAETQYF. Written as DNA, the CDR3 is TGTGCCAGCAGCTTCGCGAGAACTAGCGGGGCAGAGACCCAGTACTTC.

In the case of this clone: Sequence at one end of the junction differs from germline and may be a read error. This sequence joins TRBV11-2 and TRBJ1-2; D not resolved. The germline V gene encodes CDR1 SGHAT and CDR2 FQNNGV. The CDR3 runs 13 residues. The DNA of the CDR3 is TGTGCCAGCAGCTTGCTGTCTAACTATGGTTACACCTTC. Protein sequence: CASSLLSNYGYTF.

The chain recombines TRBV5-6 with TRBJ2-7; 9 bases agree with TRBD1. This CDR3 is built from 14 residues. Germline CDR1 is SGHDT and CDR2 is YYEEEE. Trimming took 4 bases from V and 7 from J; bases not matched to a gene: 9. The CDR3 DNA reads TGTGCCAGCAGCCCCGGGACAGGGTCGTGGGAGCAGTACTTC. As protein: CASSPGTGSWEQYF.

V and J are TRBV6-1 and TRBJ1-2; 10 bases fit TRBD1. From germline, CDR1 is MNHNS and CDR2 SASEGT. V was clipped by 2 bases and J by 4 bases; unmatched bases: 10. The CDR3 is 17 residues long. The CDR3 nucleotides read TGTGCCAGCAGTGAACCGACAGGGGGCGGATTGGTCTATGGCTACACCTTC. Encoded protein: CASSEPTGGGLVYGYTF.

V and J are TRBV7-6 and TRBJ2-5; TRBD1 matches at 10 bases. Germline V gene data show CDR1 as SGHVS and CDR2 as FNYEAQ. Unmatched junction bases numbered 14, after V lost 6 bases and J lost 7 bases. This CDR3 spans 16 amino acids. CDR3: CASSLTGGAKEGTQYF. CDR3 coding DNA: TGTGCCAGCAGTCTGACAGGGGGCGCGAAGGAGGGGACCCAGTACTTC.

This sequence joins TRBV6-5 and TRBJ1-2, with D uncertain. The length of the CDR3 is 16 residues. V was clipped by 3 bases and J by 6 bases, with 20 bases between them. The germline gives CDR1 MNHEY, CDR2 SVGAGI. CDR3 protein: CASSYWLGGEANGYTF. The CDR3 coding sequence is TGTGCCAGCAGTTATTGGCTGGGTGGGGAGGCCAATGGCTACACCTTC.

The CDR3 sequence: CASSPRTSGYEQYF. CDR3 DNA sequence: TGTGCCAGCAGCCCCCGGACTAGCGGTTACGAGCAGTACTTC. The rearrangement links TRBV9 to TRBJ2-7; TRBD2 aligns across 10 bases. V dropped 4 bases and J dropped 4; count of bases not matched to a gene: 5. The CDR3 sequence is 14 residues long. Germline V gene lookup returns CDR1 SGDLS and CDR2 YYNGEE. Full variable domain (remainder filled in from reference TRBV9 and TRBJ2-7): DSGVTQTPKHLITATGQRVTLRCSPRSGDLSVYWYQQSLDQGLQFLIQYYNGEERAKGNILERFSAQQFPDLHSELNLSSLELGDSALYFCASSPRTSGYEQYFGPGTRLTVT.

The V gene is TRBV9, the J gene TRBJ1-4; TRBD1 is a possible D gene (6 bases). The CDR3 covers 14 residues. The germline V and J ends were trimmed by 0 bases and 8 bases, with 11 bases remaining between them. Germline V gives CDR1 SGDLS, CDR2 YYNGEE. The CDR3 loop reads CASSVDREREKLFF. For the CDR3, the DNA is TGTGCCAGCAGCGTAGACAGGGAAAGAGAAAAACTGTTTTTT.

This clone was counted once. This chain connects TRBV25-1 to TRBJ1-2, with a possible D match to TRBD1 (5 bases). This CDR3 region has 16 residues. V lost 5 bases, J lost 2 bases, and 18 bases lay in between. The germline CDR1 and CDR2 sequences are MGHDK and SYGVNS. The CDR3 DNA reads TGTGCCAGCAGTAAGGCATCCGACAGCCCAAACTATGGCTACACCTTC. The encoded protein is CASSKASDSPNYGYTF.